This TCR beta chain was found in a study of cytomegalovirus exposure and HLA in healthy donors. Study conclusions and caveats: In a later analysis, DRB1 alleles had the most associated TCRs; HLA-C alleles the fewest. Available immune exposure information was restricted to CMV serostatus only. An observed cluster of highly shared sequence variants was recorded as a likely sequencing artifact. According to an earlier analysis, most TCR beta V segments yielded productive rearrangements about 87% or about 30% of the time.

Both 60 Vbeta primers and 13 Jbeta primers went into the PCR. Sequencing used immunoSEQ multiplex PCR; TCRdb keeps in-frame clones, though not all of them. The sample yields about 170,000 clones, 80% seen once. Worth noting for this clone: Its antigen is currently unknown.

Per the germline V gene, CDR1 is SGDLS and CDR2 is YYNGEE. The CDR3 sequence is 15 residues long. Trimming shortened V by 6 bases and J by 7 bases, and 22 bases separated the two germline ends. This receptor was obtained from a woman between 45 and 60 years old in good health and CMV-seropositive. The chain has TRBV9 and TRBJ1-2; TRBD1 might be the D (5 bases). Specimen: PBMCs. The CDR3 DNA reads TGTGCCAGCACTTTCGACAGCGATAATAGGAGTGGCTACACCTTC. Translated: CASTFDSDNRSGYTF.